A selection of T cell receptor beta chains follows, all from one sample in a study of cytomegalovirus exposure and HLA in healthy donors. The protocol was immunoSEQ multiplex PCR, while the TCRdb copy is restricted to in-frame clones and leaves out a portion. The sample carries about 160,000 clones, roughly 81% recorded once. Sequenced: PBMCs. These receptors all come from a woman in her fifties or sixties in good health and CMV-seronegative. The CDR3 runs from the conserved cysteine through the conserved F or W. D genes are given only for firm matches. Rows may omit the clone size; those that give it use once, few, many or a size class.

d_call clone_size j_call v_call cdr3_aa cdr3_nt
- - TRBJ2-6 TRBV5-6 CASTHLSGSGANVLTF TGTGCCAGCACCCACTTAAGTGGCTCTGGGGCCAACGTCCTGACTTTC
- - TRBJ2-5 TRBV7-7 CASSLLGVGETQYF TGTGCCAGCAGCTTATTAGGGGTCGGAGAGACCCAGTACTTC
- - TRBJ1-2 TRBV5-4 CASSMNPQVSANYGYTF TGTGCCAGCAGCATGAACCCGCAGGTCTCAGCTAACTATGGCTACACCTTC
- once TRBJ2-2 TRBV7-9 CASSLTAFAGELFF TGTGCCAGCAGCCTGACAGCGTTCGCCGGGGAGCTGTTTTTT
TRBD1 - TRBJ1-2 TRBV19 CASRGQGSNYGYTF TGTGCCAGTAGAGGACAGGGATCTAACTATGGCTACACCTTC
- once TRBJ1-6 TRBV7-9 CASSRNSNSPLHF TGTGCCAGCAGCCGTAACTCCAATTCACCCCTCCACTTT
- - TRBJ1-3 TRBV7-2 CASSLRGGYGNTIYF TGTGCCAGCAGCTTAAGGGGAGGGTACGGAAACACCATATATTTT
TRBD1 - TRBJ2-3 TRBV10-3 CAIMGQGADTQYF TGTGCCATCATGGGGCAGGGGGCAGATACGCAGTATTTT
TRBD1 - TRBJ1-2 TRBV19 CASSKDRDIGYTF TGTGCCAGTAGTAAGGACAGGGACATTGGCTACACCTTC
- - TRBJ1-4 TRBV19 CASSRGQYGGKLFF TGCGCCAGTAGCCGAGGACAGTACGGAGGAAAACTGTTTTTT
TRBD2 - TRBJ2-7 TRBV7-2 CASSRGGGGSYEQYF TGTGCCAGCAGCCGCGGCGGGGGTGGCTCCTACGAGCAGTACTTC
- few TRBJ1-5 TRBV5-8 CASSINSQPQHF TGTGCCAGCAGCATAAATTCTCAGCCCCAGCATTTT
- - TRBJ1-1 TRBV10-3 CAISQRSDEAFF TGTGCCATCAGTCAGAGGTCAGATGAAGCTTTCTTT
TRBD2 - TRBJ2-3 TRBV27 CASSTYGTSGSTDTQYF TGTGCCAGCAGCACCTATGGGACTAGCGGTTCCACAGATACGCAGTATTTT
TRBD2 - TRBJ2-7 TRBV7-6 CASSLRSGGFDEQYF TGTGCCAGCAGCTTACGGAGCGGGGGGTTCGACGAGCAGTACTTC
- - TRBJ1-4 TRBV7-2 CASSPSDTTNEKLFF TGTGCCAGCAGCCCCTCAGATACAACTAATGAAAAACTGTTTTTT
- - TRBJ1-2 TRBV14 CASSHGVWGYTF TGTGCCAGCAGCCACGGGGTTTGGGGCTACACCTTC
- - TRBJ2-3 TRBV2 CASSERLAGNTQYF TGTGCCAGCAGTGAGAGGCTAGCAGGAAATACGCAGTATTTT
- - TRBJ1-2 TRBV12-5 CASGLAGGRGNTF TGTGCTAGTGGTTTGGCGGGGGGGCGGGGGAACACCTTC
- - TRBJ2-1 TRBV2 CASRETSYNEQFF TGTGCCAGCAGGGAGACGTCCTACAATGAGCAGTTCTTC
- once TRBJ2-1 TRBV6-1 CASGGLPGYNEQFF TGTGCCAGCGGGGGCCTCCCCGGCTACAATGAGCAGTTCTTC
- - TRBJ2-7 TRBV23-1 CASSQSRRGYEQYF TGCGCCAGCAGTCAATCGCGTCGGGGCTACGAGCAGTACTTC
- - TRBJ1-5 TRBV19 CASSILTGSNQPQHF TGTGCCAGTAGTATCCTGACAGGTAGCAATCAGCCCCAGCATTTT
TRBD1 - TRBJ1-2 TRBV6-5 CASSIDRGRKYGYTF TGTGCCAGCAGTATAGACAGGGGGCGCAAGTATGGCTACACCTTC
- few TRBJ2-7 TRBV7-8 CASSLARSDEQYF TGTGCCAGCAGCTTAGCGAGGTCAGACGAGCAGTACTTC
- - TRBJ1-5 TRBV2 CASSAGGTQPQHF TGTGCCAGCAGTGCTGGGGGGACTCAGCCCCAGCATTTT
- - TRBJ1-1 TRBV19 CASSISGNTEAFF TGTGCCAGTAGTATATCGGGGAACACTGAAGCTTTCTTT
- - TRBJ1-1 TRBV7-2 CASSGAVVVNTEAFF TGTGCCAGCAGCGGAGCCGTGGTTGTGAACACTGAAGCTTTCTTT
- few TRBJ1-1 TRBV2 CASSDFAAAGEAFF TGTGCCAGCAGTGACTTTGCCGCGGCCGGTGAAGCTTTCTTT
TRBD1 - TRBJ1-1 TRBV6-5 CASRGTGGNTEAFF TGTGCCAGCAGGGGGACAGGGGGGAACACTGAAGCTTTCTTT
- - TRBJ2-7 TRBV27 CASSMTVPYFEQYF TGTGCCAGCAGTATGACAGTGCCTTATTTCGAGCAGTACTTC
TRBD1 - TRBJ2-1 TRBV28 CATMGQGAGRNEQFF TGTGCCACCATGGGGCAGGGGGCTGGTAGGAATGAGCAGTTCTTC
TRBD1 - TRBJ2-5 TRBV30 CATPGQTQETQYF TGTGCCACCCCGGGACAGACACAAGAGACCCAGTACTTC
TRBD1 - TRBJ2-7 TRBV5-1 CASSSGQGTYEQYF TGCGCCAGCAGCTCGGGACAGGGGACCTACGAGCAGTACTTC
TRBD2 few TRBJ2-7 TRBV7-2 CASSPGLAGGLSYEQYF TGTGCCAGCAGCCCGGGACTAGCGGGGGGCCTCTCCTACGAGCAGTACTTC
TRBD1 - TRBJ1-2 TRBV7-2 CASSPGQGGYTF TGTGCCAGCAGCCCAGGACAGGGAGGCTACACCTTC
- - TRBJ2-5 TRBV27 CASNYGETQYF TGTGCCAGCAACTATGGGGAGACCCAGTACTTC
- - TRBJ1-3 TRBV7-2 CASSLVRLTTATSGNTIYF TGTGCCAGCAGCTTAGTACGGCTTACCACAGCAACCTCTGGAAACACCATATATTTT
TRBD2 - TRBJ2-5 TRBV9 CASSVGTSDGETQYF TGTGCCAGCAGCGTAGGGACTAGCGACGGGGAGACCCAGTACTTC
- - TRBJ2-7 TRBV6-1 CALRGEQIGSYEQYF TGTGCCTTACGCGGGGAACAGATCGGGTCCTACGAGCAGTACTTC
TRBD1 - TRBJ2-7 TRBV2 CASRKGQGVYEQYF TGTGCCAGCAGGAAAGGACAGGGTGTCTACGAGCAGTACTTC
- - TRBJ1-1 TRBV10-3 CAISEWGGTEAFF TGTGCCATCAGTGAGTGGGGGGGCACTGAAGCTTTCTTT